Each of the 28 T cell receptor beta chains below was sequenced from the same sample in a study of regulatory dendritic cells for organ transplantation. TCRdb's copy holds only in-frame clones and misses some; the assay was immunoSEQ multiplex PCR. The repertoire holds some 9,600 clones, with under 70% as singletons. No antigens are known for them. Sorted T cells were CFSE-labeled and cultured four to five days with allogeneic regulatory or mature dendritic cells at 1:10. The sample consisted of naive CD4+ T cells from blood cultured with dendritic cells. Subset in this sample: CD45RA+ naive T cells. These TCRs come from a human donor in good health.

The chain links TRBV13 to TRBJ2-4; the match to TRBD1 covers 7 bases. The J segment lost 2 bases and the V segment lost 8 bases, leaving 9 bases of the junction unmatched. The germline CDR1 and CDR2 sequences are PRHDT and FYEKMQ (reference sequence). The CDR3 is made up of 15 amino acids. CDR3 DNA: TGTGCCAGCTCTTCGACAGGGTGGACCAAAAACATTCAGTACTTC. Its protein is CASSSTGWTKNIQYF. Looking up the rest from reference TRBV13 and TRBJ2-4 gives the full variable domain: AAGVIQSPRHLIKEKRETATLKCYPIPRHDTVYWYQQGPGQDPQFLISFYEKMQSDKGSIPDRFSAQQFSDYHSELNMSSLELGDSALYFCASSSTGWTKNIQYFGAGTRLSVL.

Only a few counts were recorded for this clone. CDR3 in amino acids: CASSLVHMNTEAFF. For the CDR3, the DNA is TGTGCCAGCAGCTTAGTGCACATGAACACTGAAGCTTTCTTT. The rearrangement uses TRBV7-2 and TRBJ1-1; no definite D call. The V end was cut by 1 base, the J end by 0 bases, with 6 bases between. The CDR3 has 14 residues. Germline V lookup: CDR1 SGHTA, CDR2 FQGNSA.

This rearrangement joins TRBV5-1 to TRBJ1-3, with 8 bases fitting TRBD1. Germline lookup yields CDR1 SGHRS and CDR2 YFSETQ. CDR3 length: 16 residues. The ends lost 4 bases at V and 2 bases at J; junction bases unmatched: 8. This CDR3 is CASSLTSTGAGNTIYF. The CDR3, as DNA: TGCGCCAGCAGCCTGACATCGACAGGGGCTGGAAACACCATATATTTT.

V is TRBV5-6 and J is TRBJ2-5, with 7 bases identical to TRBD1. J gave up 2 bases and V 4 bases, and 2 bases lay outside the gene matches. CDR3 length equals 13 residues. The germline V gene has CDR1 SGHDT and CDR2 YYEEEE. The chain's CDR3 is CASSPTGQETQYF. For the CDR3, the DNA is TGTGCCAGCAGCCCGACAGGGCAAGAGACCCAGTACTTC.

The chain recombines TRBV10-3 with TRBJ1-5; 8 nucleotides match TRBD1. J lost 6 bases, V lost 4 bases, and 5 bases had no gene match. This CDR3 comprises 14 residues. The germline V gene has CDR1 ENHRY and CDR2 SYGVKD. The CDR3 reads CAISARGQGQPQHF. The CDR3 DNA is TGTGCCATCAGTGCCAGGGGGCAGGGTCAGCCCCAGCATTTT.

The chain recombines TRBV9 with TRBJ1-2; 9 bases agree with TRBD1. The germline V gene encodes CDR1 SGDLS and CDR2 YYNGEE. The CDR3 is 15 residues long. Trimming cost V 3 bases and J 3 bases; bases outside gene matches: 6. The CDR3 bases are TGTGCCAGCAGCGCCCGGGACAGGGCCGACTATGGCTACACCTTC. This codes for CASSARDRADYGYTF.

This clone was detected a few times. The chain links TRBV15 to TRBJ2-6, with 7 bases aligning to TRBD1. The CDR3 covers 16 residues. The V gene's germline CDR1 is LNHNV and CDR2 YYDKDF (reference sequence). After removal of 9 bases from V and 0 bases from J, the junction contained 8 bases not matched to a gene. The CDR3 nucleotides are TGTGCCACTCGGGACAGTTTTCCCTCTGGGGCCAACGTCCTGACTTTC. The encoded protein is CATRDSFPSGANVLTF. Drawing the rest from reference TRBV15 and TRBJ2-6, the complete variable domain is DAMVIQNPRYQVTQFGKPVTLSCSQTLNHNVMYWYQQKSSQAPKLLFHYYDKDFNNEADTPDNFQSRRPNTSFCFLDIRSPGLGDTAMYLCATRDSFPSGANVLTFGAGSRLTVL.

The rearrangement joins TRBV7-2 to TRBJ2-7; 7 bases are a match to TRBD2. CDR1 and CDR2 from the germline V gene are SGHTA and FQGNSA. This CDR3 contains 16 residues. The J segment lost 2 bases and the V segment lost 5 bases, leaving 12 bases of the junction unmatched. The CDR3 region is CASSRTTSTGTYEQYF. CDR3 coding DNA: TGTGCCAGCAGCCGGACGACTAGCACGGGTACCTACGAGCAGTACTTC.

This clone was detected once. The CDR3 DNA sequence: TGTGCCAGCAGGCTCCCAGGGCAGGGGGCGAGTCCAGGGAGGGACAATGAGCAGTTCTTC. It specifies CASRLPGQGASPGRDNEQFF. This chain uses TRBV2 with TRBJ2-1; the D gene is possibly TRBD1 (8 bases). V was pared by 6 bases and J by 5 bases, with 32 bases between. Germline values: CDR1 SNHLY, CDR2 FYNNEI. The length of the CDR3 is 20 residues.

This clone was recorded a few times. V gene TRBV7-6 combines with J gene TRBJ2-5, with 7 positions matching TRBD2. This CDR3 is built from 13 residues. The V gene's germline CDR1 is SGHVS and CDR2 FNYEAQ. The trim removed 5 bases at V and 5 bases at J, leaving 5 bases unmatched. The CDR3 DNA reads TGTGCCAGCAGCCCTCTCGGGGGGGAGACCCAGTACTTC. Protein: CASSPLGGETQYF.

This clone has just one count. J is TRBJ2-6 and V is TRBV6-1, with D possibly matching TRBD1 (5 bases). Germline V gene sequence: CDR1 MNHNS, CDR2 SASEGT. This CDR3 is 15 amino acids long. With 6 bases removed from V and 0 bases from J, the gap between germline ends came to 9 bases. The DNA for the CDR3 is TGTGCCAGCAGAGCTGACAGCTCTGGGGCCAACGTCCTGACTTTC. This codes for CASRADSSGANVLTF.

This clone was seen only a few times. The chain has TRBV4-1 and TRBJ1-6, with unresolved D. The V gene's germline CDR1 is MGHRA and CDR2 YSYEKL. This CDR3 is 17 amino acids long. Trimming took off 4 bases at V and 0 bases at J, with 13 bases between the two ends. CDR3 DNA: TGCGCCAGCAGCCGCGGACTCCAGAGCTCCTATAATTCACCCCTCCACTTT. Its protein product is CASSRGLQSSYNSPLHF.

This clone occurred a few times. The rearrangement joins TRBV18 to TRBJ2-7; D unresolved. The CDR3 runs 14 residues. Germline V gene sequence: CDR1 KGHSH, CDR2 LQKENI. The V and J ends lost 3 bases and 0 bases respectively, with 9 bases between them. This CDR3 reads CASSPQDSSYEQYF. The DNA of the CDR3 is TGTGCCAGCTCACCCCAGGATAGCTCCTACGAGCAGTACTTC.

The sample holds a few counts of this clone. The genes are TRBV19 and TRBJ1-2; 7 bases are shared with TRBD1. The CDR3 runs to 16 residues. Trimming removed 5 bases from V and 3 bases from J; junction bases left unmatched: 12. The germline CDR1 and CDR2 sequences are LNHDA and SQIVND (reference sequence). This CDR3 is CASSFWDSLKHYGYTF. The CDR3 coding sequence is TGTGCCAGTAGTTTTTGGGACAGCCTTAAGCACTATGGCTACACCTTC.

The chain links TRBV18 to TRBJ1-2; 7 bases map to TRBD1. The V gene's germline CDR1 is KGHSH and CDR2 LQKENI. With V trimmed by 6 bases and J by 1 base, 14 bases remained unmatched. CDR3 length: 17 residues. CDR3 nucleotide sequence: TGTGCCAGCTCCCGCGCAGGGAACTCAGGGGGTAACTATGGCTACACCTTC. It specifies CASSRAGNSGGNYGYTF.

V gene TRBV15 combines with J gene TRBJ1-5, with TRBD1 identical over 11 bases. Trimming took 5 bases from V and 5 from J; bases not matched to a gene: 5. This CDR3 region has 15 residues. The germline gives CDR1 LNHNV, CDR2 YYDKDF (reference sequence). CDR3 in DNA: TGTGCCACCAGCGAAGGACAGGGGGCCTATCAGCCCCAGCATTTT. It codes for CATSEGQGAYQPQHF.

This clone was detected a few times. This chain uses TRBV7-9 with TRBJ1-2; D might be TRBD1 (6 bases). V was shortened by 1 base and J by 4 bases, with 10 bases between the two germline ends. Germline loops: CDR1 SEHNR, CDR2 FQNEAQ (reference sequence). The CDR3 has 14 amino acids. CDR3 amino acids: CASSLEARGYGYTF. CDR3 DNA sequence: TGTGCCAGCAGCTTAGAAGCCAGGGGCTATGGCTACACCTTC. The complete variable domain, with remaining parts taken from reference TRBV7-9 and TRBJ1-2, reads DTGVSQNPRHKITKRGQNVTFRCDPISEHNRLYWYRQTLGQGPEFLTYFQNEAQLEKSRLLSDRFSAERPKGSFSTLEIQRTEQGDSAMYLCASSLEARGYGYTFGSGTRLTVV.

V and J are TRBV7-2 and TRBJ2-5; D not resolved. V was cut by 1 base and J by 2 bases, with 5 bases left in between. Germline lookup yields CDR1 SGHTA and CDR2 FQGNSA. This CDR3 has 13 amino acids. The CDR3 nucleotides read TGTGCCAGCAGCTTAGTCTTTCAAGAGACCCAGTACTTC. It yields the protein CASSLVFQETQYF.

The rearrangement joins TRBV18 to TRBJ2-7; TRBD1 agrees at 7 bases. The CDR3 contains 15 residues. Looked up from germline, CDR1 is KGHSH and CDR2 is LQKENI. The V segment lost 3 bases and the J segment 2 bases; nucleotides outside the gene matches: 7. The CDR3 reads CASSPPGTETYEQYF. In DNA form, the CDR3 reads TGTGCCAGCTCACCCCCCGGGACAGAGACCTACGAGCAGTACTTC.

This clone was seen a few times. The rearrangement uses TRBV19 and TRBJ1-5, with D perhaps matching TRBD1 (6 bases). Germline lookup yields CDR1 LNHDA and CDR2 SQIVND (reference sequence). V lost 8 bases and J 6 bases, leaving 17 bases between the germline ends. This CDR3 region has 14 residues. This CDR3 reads CASQLDSGTQPQHF. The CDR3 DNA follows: TGTGCCAGTCAACTGGACAGCGGCACTCAGCCCCAGCATTTT.

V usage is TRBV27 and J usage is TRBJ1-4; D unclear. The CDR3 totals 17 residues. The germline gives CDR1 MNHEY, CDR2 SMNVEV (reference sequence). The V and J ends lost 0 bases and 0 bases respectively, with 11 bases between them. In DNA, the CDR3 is TGTGCCAGCAGTTTATCGCGAGGGTTCGCAACTAATGAAAAACTGTTTTTT. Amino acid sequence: CASSLSRGFATNEKLFF. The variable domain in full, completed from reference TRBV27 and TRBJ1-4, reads EAQVTQNPRYLITVTGKKLTVTCSQNMNHEYMSWYRQDPGLGLRQIYYSMNVEVTDKGDVPEGYKVSRKEKRNFPLILESPSPNQTSLYFCASSLSRGFATNEKLFFGSGTQLSVL.

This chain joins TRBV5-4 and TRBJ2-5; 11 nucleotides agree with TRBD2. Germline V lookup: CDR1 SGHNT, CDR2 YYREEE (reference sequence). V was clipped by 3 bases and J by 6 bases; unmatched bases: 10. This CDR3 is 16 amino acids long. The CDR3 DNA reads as TGTGCCAGCAGCTGGAATAGCGGGGGGGTAATAAAGACCCAGTACTTC. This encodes CASSWNSGGVIKTQYF.

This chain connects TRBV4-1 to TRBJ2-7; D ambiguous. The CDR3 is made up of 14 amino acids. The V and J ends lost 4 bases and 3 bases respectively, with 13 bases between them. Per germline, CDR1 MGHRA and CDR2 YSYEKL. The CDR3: CASSPWMRNYEQYF. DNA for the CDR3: TGCGCCAGCAGCCCTTGGATGAGGAACTACGAGCAGTACTTC.

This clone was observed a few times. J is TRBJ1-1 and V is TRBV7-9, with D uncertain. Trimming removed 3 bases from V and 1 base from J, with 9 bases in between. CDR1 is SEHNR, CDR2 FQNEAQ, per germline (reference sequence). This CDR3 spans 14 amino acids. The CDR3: CASSLRNRNTEAFF. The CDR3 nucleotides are TGTGCCAGCAGCTTGCGTAACAGGAACACTGAAGCTTTCTTT.

The DNA for the CDR3 is TGTGCCAGCAGTTCTGAGGGAGATACGCAGTATTTT. This sequence encodes CASSSEGDTQYF. The rearrangement joins TRBV9 to TRBJ2-3; possibly TRBD2 for D (5 bases). Germline values: CDR1 SGDLS, CDR2 YYNGEE. There are 12 residues in the CDR3. V was shortened by 5 bases and J by 5 bases, with 9 bases between the two germline ends.

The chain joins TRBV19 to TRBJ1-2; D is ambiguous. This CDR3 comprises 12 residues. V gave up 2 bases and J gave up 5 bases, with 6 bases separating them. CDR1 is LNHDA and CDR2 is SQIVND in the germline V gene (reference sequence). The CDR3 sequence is CASSINRYGYTF. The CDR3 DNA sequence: TGTGCCAGTAGTATAAACAGATATGGCTACACCTTC.

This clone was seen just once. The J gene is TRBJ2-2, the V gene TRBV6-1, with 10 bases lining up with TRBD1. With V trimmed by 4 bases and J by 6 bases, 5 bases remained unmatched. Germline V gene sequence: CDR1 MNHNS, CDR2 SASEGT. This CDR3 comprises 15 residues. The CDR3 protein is CASSARQGAAGELFF. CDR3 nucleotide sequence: TGTGCCAGCAGTGCGAGACAGGGGGCCGCCGGGGAGCTGTTTTTT.

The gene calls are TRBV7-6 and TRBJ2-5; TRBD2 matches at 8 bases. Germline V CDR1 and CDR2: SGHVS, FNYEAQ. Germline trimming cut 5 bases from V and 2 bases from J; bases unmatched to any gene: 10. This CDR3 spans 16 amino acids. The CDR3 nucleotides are TGTGCCAGCAGCCCGGGATTGGCGGGGGGACAAGAGACCCAGTACTTC. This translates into CASSPGLAGGQETQYF. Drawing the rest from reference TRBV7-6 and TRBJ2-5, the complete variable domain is GAGVSQSPRYKVTKRGQDVALRCDPISGHVSLYWYRQALGQGPEFLTYFNYEAQQDKSGLPNDRFSAERPEGSISTLTIQRTEQRDSAMYRCASSPGLAGGQETQYFGPGTRLLVL.